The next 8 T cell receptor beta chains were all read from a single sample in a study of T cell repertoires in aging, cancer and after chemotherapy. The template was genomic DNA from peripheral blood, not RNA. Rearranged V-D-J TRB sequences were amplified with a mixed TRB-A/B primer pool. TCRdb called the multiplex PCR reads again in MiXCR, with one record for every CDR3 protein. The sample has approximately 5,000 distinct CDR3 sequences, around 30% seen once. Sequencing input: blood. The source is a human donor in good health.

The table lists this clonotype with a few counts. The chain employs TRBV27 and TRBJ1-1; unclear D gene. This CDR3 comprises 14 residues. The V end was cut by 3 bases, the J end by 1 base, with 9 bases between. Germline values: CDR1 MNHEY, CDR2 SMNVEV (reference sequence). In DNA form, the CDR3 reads TGTGCCAGCAGTTTTAGAGGGCGGAACACTGAAGCTTTCTTT. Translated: CASSFRGRNTEAFF.

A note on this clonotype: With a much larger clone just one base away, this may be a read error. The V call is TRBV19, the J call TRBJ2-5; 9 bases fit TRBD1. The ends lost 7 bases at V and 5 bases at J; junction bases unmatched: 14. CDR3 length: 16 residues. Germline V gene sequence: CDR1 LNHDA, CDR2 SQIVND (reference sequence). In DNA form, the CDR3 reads TGTGCCAGTATTGCTAATGCACAGGGGGCCGGGGAGACCCAGTACTTC. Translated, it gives CASIANAQGAGETQYF.

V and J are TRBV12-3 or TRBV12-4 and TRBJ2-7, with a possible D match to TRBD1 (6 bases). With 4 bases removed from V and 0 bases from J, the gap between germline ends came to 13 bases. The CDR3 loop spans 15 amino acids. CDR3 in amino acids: CASSWWQGSSYEQYF. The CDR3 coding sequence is TGTGCCAGCAGTTGGTGGCAGGGGAGCTCCTACGAGCAGTACTTC.

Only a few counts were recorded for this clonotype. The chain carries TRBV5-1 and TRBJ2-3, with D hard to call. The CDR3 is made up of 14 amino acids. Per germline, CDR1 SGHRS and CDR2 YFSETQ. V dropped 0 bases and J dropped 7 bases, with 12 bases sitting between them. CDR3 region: CASSLEAPKYTQYF. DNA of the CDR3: TGCGCCAGCAGCTTGGAGGCGCCGAAGTATACGCAGTATTTT.

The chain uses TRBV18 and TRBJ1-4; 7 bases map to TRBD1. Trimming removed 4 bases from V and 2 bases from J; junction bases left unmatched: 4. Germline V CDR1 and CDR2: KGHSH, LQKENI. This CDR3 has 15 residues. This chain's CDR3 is CASSLTGVTNEKLFF. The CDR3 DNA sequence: TGTGCCAGCTCACTAACAGGGGTGACTAATGAAAAACTGTTTTTT.

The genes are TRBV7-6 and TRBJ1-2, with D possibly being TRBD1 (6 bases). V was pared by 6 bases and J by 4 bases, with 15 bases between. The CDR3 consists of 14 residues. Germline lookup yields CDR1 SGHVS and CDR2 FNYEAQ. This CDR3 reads CASSPAGGSYGYTF. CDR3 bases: TGTGCCAGCAGTCCCGCGGGGGGCTCCTATGGCTACACCTTC.

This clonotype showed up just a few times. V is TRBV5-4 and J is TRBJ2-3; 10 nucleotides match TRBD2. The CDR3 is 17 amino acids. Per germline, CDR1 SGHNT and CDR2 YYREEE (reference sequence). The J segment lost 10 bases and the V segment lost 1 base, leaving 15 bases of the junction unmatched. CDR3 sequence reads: CASSLSAGAGGVRSQYF. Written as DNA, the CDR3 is TGTGCCAGCAGCTTGAGCGCGGGAGCGGGAGGGGTCCGATCGCAGTATTTT.

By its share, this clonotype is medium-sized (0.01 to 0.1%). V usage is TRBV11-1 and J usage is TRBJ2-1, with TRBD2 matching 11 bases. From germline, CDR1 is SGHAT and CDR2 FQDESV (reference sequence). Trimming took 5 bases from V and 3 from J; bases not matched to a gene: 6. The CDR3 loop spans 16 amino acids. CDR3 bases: TGTGCCAGCAGCCCACTAGCGGGAGACCTCTACAATGAGCAGTTCTTC. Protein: CASSPLAGDLYNEQFF.